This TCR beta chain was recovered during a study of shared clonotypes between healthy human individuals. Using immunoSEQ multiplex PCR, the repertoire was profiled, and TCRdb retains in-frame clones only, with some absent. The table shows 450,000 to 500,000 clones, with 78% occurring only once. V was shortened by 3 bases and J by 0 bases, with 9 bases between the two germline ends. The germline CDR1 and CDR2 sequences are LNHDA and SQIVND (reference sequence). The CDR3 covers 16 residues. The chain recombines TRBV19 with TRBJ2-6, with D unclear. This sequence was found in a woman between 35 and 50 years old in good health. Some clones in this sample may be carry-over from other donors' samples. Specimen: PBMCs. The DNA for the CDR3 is TGTGCCAGTAGTATGCACGCAGGCTCTGGGGCCAACGTCCTGACTTTC. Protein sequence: CASSMHAGSGANVLTF.